The text below deals with one T cell receptor (beta chain). Its antigen specificity is not known. Base-call qualities are not available, and no considerably larger clone is one nucleotide away. This sample was taken from a study of T cell responses to AZD1222 COVID-19 vaccine (dated by TCRdb to the early 2020s). Background on the whole study: TCR sequencing covered approximately 230 trial participants: 207 given two doses of AZD1222 and approximately 25 given two doses of MenACWY control vaccine. Enrollment into the trials was organized by age into subgroups of 18-55, 56-69 and 70-plus years, and those subgroups contained about 160, 30 and 59 TCR-sequenced participants, respectively.

The CDR3 regions of human TCRbeta chains were analyzed by immunosequencing. The published analysis was carried out like this. TCRs in the repertoires were compared against a reference library of SARS-CoV-2-specific TCRs that had been generated with the MIRA antigen-specificity platform. Breadth was defined as the fraction of unique TCRs that were SARS-CoV-2-associated. Depth was defined as the fraction of total T cells that were SARS-CoV-2-associated. Using the MIRA data, every spike-specific TCR was mapped to the spike region that the TCR reacted to and assigned to either a CD4 or a CD8 class. Log10-transformed breadth and depth values were compared by one-way ANOVA with Sidak's multiple comparisons tests. TCRdb limited this immuneACCESS table to in-frame rearrangements with V and J called. A share of clones is missing; checked studies link under half to unresolved V genes, and the rest is unexplained. For V, J and clone size, that table is used; D and trimming come from the DNA. This sample is represented by 50,000 to 70,000 clones; 89% of them were singletons. The ten largest clonotypes hold over 5% of the sample.

General study outcomes and caveats: After two AZD1222 doses, both the breadth and the depth of spike-specific TCRs were significantly higher than at day 0 and than in MenACWY recipients. Epitopes outside the regions mutated in the B.1.351 and B.1.1.7 variants were reportedly recognized by nearly half of the unique spike-specific TCRs. Conclusions about previously exposed vaccinees were limited because only six AZD1222 recipients were SARS-CoV-2 seropositive at baseline. Participants were mostly white British and included more females than males, and it was suggested by the authors that clonal diversity may have been underestimated. The whole spike protein was spanned by vaccine-associated CD4 TCRs, and dominant responses were seen in regions 160-218 and 743-854. Because no samples from the day 14 peak response were available, repertoires could be characterized only after the peak T cell response. The 56-69-year group was small, and its depth increase did not reach significance, likely because of low power.

V was cut back by 4 bases and J by 7 bases, leaving a gap of 25 bases between them. For CDR1 and CDR2, the germline V gene lists MGHRA and YSYEKL. Spanning cysteine to phenylalanine, the CDR3 consists of 18 amino acids. Only the CDR3 part of the read is kept: 54 bases, read in frame from the first base. The time point label here, explained by the study, means: about 28 days (+/-7) after the second vaccine dose. AZD1222 recipients whose second dose came at about 4 weeks and those whose second dose came at about 12 weeks were combined into one group, since spike-specific TCR depth and breadth did not differ between the two schedules. Vaccinee samples were obtained from the UK trials COV001 and COV002, which included a single-blind randomized controlled phase 2/3 trial of AZD1222 (ChAdOx1 nCoV-19) in healthy adults. For TCRbeta chain sequencing, PBMC samples were collected from trial participants at day 0 and at day 28 after the second dose.

The input for sequencing was peripheral blood, taken 28 days after the second AZD1222 dose. The receptor chain draws on TRBV4-1 and TRBJ1-4, and the D gene may be TRBD1, 5 bases matching. The sequence was collected from an adult who received the AZD1222 COVID-19 vaccine. The CDR3 reads as follows: CASSPSMGDVSGGEKLFF. The DNA sequence is as follows: TGCGCCAGCAGCCCCTCGATGGGGGATGTTTCGGGGGGTGAAAAACTGTTTTTT.